Given below is one T cell receptor (beta chain) in context. A read error may produce the germline difference seen at one junction end. Sample time point: pretreatment peripheral blood. Pretreatment sampling and on-treatment sampling together yielded between 1 and 8 samples for each patient. The sample belongs to a study of PD-L1 blockade in urothelial cancer. About the study: At 3 weeks (second dose) and 6 weeks after starting treatment, blood was analyzed.

The CDR3 consists of 11 residues. Germline-derived CDR1 and CDR2 are SGHTS and YDEGEE. The data were produced by immunoSEQ multiplex PCR, yet TCRdb's version contains in-frame clones alone and is incomplete. The sample has 90,000 to 100,000 clones, nearly 90% seen once. This sequence was found in a man aged 55-75 years with urothelial cancer. Specimen: PBMCs, collected around atezolizumab (anti-PD-L1) treatment. The gene calls are TRBV5-8 and TRBJ2-5, with D perhaps TRBD2 (5 bases). The chain's CDR3 is CASRGGLSSHF. CDR3 in DNA: TGTGCCAGCAGGGGTGGACTTAGCAGTCACTTC.